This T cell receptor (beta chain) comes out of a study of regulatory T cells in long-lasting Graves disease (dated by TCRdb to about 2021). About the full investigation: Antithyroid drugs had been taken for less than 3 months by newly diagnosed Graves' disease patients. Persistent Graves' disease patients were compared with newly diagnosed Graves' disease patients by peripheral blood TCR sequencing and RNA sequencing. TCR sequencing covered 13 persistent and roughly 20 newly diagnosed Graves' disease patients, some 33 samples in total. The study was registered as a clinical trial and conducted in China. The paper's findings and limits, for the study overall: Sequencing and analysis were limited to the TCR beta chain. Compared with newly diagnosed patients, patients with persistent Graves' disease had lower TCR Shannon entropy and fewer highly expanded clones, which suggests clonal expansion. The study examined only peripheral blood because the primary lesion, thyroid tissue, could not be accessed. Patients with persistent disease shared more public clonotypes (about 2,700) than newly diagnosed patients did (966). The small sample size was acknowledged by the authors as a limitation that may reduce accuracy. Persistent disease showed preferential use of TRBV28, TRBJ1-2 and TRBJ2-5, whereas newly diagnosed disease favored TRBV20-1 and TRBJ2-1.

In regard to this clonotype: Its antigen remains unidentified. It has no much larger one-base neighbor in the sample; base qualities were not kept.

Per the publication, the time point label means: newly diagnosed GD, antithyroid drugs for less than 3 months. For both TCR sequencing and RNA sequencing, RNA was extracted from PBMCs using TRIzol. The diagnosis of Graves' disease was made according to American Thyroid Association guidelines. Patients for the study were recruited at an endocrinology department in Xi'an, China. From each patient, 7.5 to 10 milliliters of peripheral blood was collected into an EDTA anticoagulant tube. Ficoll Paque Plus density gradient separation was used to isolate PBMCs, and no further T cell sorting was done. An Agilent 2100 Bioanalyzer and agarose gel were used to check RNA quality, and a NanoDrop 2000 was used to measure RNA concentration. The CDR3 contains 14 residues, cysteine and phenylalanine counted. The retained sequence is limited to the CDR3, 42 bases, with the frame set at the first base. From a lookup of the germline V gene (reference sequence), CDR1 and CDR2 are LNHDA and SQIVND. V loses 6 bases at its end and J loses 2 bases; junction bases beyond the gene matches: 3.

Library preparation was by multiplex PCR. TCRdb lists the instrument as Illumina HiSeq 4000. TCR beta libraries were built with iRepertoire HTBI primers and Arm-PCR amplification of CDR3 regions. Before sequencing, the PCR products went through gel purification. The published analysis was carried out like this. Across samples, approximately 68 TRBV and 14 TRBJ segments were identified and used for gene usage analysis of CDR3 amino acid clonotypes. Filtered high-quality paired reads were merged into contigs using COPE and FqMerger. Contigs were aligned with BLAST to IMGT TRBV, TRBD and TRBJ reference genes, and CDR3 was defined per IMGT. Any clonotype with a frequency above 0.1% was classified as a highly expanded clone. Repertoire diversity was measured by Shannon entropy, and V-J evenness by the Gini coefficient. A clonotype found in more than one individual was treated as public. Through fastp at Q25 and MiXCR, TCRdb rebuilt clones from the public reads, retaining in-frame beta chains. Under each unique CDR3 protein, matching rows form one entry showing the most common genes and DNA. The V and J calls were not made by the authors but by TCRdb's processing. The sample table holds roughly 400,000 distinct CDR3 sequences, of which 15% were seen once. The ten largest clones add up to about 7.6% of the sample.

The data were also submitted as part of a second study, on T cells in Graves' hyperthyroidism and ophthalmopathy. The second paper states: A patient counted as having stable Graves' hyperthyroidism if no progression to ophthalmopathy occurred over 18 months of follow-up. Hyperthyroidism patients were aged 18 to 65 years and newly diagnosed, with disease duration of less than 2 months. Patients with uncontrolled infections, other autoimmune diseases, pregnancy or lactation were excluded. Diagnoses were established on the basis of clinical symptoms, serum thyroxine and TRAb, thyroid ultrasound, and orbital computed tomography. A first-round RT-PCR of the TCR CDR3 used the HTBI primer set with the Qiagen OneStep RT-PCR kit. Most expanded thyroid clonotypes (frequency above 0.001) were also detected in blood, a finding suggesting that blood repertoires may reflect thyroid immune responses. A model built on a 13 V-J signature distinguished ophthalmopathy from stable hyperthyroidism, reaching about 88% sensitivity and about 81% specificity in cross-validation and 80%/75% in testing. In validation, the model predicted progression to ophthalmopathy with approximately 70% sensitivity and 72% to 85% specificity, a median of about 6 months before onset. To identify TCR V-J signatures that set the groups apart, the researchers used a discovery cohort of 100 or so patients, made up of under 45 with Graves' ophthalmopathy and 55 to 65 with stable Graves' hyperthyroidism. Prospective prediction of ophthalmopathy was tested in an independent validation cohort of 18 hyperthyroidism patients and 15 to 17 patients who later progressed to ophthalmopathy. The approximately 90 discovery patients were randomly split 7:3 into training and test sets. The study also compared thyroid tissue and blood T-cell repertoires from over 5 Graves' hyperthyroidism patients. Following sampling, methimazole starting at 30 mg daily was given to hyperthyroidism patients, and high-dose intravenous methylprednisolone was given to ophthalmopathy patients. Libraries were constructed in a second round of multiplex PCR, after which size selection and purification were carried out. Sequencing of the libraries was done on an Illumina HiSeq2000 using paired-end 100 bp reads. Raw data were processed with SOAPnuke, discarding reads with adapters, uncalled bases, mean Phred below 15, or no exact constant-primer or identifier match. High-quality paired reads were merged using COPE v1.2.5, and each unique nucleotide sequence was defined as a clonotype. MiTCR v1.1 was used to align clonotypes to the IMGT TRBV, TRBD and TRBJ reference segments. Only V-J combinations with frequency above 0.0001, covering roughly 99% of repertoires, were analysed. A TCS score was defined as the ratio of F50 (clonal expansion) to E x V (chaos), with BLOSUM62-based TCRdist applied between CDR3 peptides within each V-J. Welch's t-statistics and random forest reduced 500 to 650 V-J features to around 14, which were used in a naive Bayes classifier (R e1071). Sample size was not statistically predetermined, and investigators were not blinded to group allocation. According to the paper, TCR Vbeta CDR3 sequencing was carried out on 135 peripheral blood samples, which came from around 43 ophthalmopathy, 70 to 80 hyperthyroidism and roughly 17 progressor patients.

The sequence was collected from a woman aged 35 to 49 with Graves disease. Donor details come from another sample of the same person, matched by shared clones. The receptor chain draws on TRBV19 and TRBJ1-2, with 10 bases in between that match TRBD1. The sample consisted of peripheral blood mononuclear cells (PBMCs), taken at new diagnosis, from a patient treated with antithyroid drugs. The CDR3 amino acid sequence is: CASSWTGGNYGYTF. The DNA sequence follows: TGTGCCAGTAGCTGGACAGGGGGGAACTATGGCTACACCTTC.